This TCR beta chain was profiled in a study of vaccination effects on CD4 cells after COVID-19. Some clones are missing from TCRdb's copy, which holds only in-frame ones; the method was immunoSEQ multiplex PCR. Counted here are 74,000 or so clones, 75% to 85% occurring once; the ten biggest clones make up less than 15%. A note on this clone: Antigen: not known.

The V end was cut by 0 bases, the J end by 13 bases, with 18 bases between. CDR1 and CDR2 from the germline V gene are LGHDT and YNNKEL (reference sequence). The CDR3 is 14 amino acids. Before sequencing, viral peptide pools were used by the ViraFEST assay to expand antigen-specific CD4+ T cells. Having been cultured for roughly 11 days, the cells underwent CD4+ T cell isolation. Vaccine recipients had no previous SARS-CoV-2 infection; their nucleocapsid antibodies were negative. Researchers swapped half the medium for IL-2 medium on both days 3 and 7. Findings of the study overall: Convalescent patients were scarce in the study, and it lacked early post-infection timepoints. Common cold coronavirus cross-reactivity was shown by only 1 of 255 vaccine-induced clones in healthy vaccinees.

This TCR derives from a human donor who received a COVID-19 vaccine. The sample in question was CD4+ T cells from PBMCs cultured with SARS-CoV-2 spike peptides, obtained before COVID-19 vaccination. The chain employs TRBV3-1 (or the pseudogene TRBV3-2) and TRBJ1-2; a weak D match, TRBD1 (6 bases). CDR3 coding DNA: TGTGCCAGCAGCCAAGATTTCGGGACACGAGTTAGCACCTTC. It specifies CASSQDFGTRVSTF.